This record looks at one T cell receptor beta chain sequence and its context. These data belong to a study of blood T cell repertoires in COVID-19. Recruits, aged about 18 to 100 years, lived in 24 US areas. Researchers sorted participants into cohorts using their self-reported clinical history. The recovered donors of Cohort 3 showed two negative PCRs, clearance, or symptom resolution. J lost 2 bases, V lost 3 bases, and 4 bases had no gene match. The CDR3 extends over 15 amino acids. The germline CDR1 and CDR2 sequences are SGHRS and YFSETQ. Per the study methods: Reference gene primer amplification gave estimated nucleated cell counts. Some clones are missing from TCRdb's copy, which holds only in-frame ones; the method was immunoSEQ multiplex PCR. Clone size and the V and J calls come from that table; the DNA yielded D and trimming. The sample lists approximately 170,000 clones, 84% occurring once.

Sequenced: PBMCs or T cells enriched from blood (not recorded which). The rearrangement joins TRBV5-1 to TRBJ1-3, with TRBD1 identical over 8 bases. The source of this sequence is a man aged 45-65 years who had recovered from COVID-19. The CDR3 sequence is CASSSGQGPGNTIYF. Written as DNA, the CDR3 is TGCGCCAGCAGCTCCGGACAGGGACCTGGAAACACCATATATTTT.